These 5 T cell receptor beta chains share one sample of origin, sequenced in a study of CD8 T cells in ankylosing spondylitis. TCRdb re-called the 5' RACE reads through MiXCR, storing one row per CDR3 protein. The sample yields under 400,000 distinct CDR3 sequences, around 10% seen once. Sequenced: blood, either unsorted or a sorted T cell fraction (not recorded which). Receptors were obtained from a female donor with ankylosing spondylitis or in good health (not recorded which).

This clonotype was detected ten times or more. This chain uses TRBV10-3 with TRBJ2-7; perhaps TRBD1 as D (6 bases). CDR1 ENHRY and CDR2 SYGVKD come from the germline V gene. Trimming left V 0 bases short and J 3 bases short, with 12 bases between. CDR3 length equals 15 residues. DNA of the CDR3: TGTGCCATCAGTGAGTCGGGGGCGGAAGGCTACGAGCAGTACTTC. Amino acid sequence: CAISESGAEGYEQYF.

This clonotype came up many times. The V call is TRBV6-1, the J call TRBJ2-1; weak D call: TRBD2 (6 bases). The V and J ends lost 2 bases and 5 bases respectively, with 13 bases between them. Germline V gives CDR1 MNHNS, CDR2 SASEGT. The CDR3 has 15 residues. CDR3 in amino acids: CASSEWGETHNEQFF. The CDR3 nucleotides read TGTGCCAGCAGTGAATGGGGGGAGACTCACAATGAGCAGTTCTTC.

This clonotype occurred many times. The chain uses TRBV6-1 and TRBJ2-2; D gene ambiguous. V was clipped by 6 bases and J by 1 base, with 6 bases between them. Germline V gene sequence: CDR1 MNHNS, CDR2 SASEGT. The CDR3 length is 13 residues. DNA of the CDR3: TGTGCCAGCAGGCCGTTGAACACCGGGGAGCTGTTTTTT. This gives the protein CASRPLNTGELFF.

As for this clonotype: This clone may be a read error of a much larger clone one base away. This chain links TRBV10-2 with TRBJ2-1, with a weak D call TRBD2 (6 bases). Germline V lookup: CDR1 WSHSY, CDR2 SAAADI. This CDR3 is built from 16 residues. The V and J ends lost 3 bases and 8 bases respectively, with 20 bases between them. CDR3 region: CASSDFQGISGYEQFF. The DNA for the CDR3 is TGCGCCAGCAGTGACTTCCAAGGGATTAGCGGCTATGAGCAGTTCTTC.

This clonotype was counted at least ten times. The chain links TRBV19 to TRBJ2-1; 11 bases match TRBD2. CDR3 length equals 15 residues. V dropped 6 bases and J dropped 6; count of bases not matched to a gene: 7. Per the germline V gene, CDR1 is LNHDA and CDR2 is SQIVND (reference sequence). The CDR3 DNA is TGTGCCAGTAGAAAGACTAGCGGGATCCCCAATGAGCAGTTCTTC. Amino acids: CASRKTSGIPNEQFF.